The 12 T cell receptor beta chains given below trace back to one sample, sequenced in a study of T-cell reconstitution after alpha-beta-depleted transplantation in children. Preparing the TCRbeta library involved the use of unique molecular identifiers. TCRdb reprocessed the PCR reads via MiXCR and lists one record per CDR3 protein. The sample records about 200,000 distinct CDR3 sequences, roughly 14% being singletons. The source material was PBMCs from the stem cell graft donor, sampled from the stem cell graft. The source of these receptors is a human donor who donated a stem cell graft to a child with acute lymphoblastic leukemia.

This clonotype was seen ten or more times. The J gene is TRBJ1-1, the V gene TRBV20-1; D unclear. V lost 6 bases and J 1 base, leaving 15 bases between the germline ends. Germline V CDR1 and CDR2: DFQATT, SNEGSKA (reference sequence). This CDR3 has 14 residues. The CDR3 DNA sequence: TGCAGTGCCCCAAAGGGCGGGCAGAACACTGAAGCTTTCTTT. Encoded protein: CSAPKGGQNTEAFF.

This clonotype came up many times. This CDR3 reads CASSESSTVPAYGYTF. The CDR3 DNA reads as TGTGCCAGCAGTGAATCTAGCACAGTGCCTGCCTATGGCTACACCTTC. The gene calls are TRBV25-1 and TRBJ1-2; D is unclear. The CDR3 covers 16 residues. Trimming shortened V by 1 base and J by 4 bases, and 16 bases separated the two germline ends. Per germline, CDR1 MGHDK and CDR2 SYGVNS.

This sequence joins TRBV3-1 and TRBJ1-1; D is uncertain. Germline lookup yields CDR1 LGHDT and CDR2 YNNKEL (reference sequence). The length of the CDR3 is 13 residues. Trimming removed 4 bases from V and 3 bases from J, with 9 bases in between. The CDR3 region has the DNA TGTGCCAGCAGCCCCCGGGCCTACACTGAAGCTTTCTTT. It specifies CASSPRAYTEAFF.

This clonotype was seen repeatedly, ten times or more. The rearrangement uses TRBV12-3 or TRBV12-4 and TRBJ2-2; a weak D match, TRBD2 (6 bases). The CDR3 length is 16 residues. The V end was cut by 6 bases, the J end by 6 bases, with 20 bases between. DNA for the CDR3: TGTGCCAGCAGCCCCTTTTACGGAGGGAGTGCCGGGGAGCTGTTTTTT. As protein: CASSPFYGGSAGELFF.

This clonotype was seen repeatedly, ten times or more. The chain is built from TRBV5-1 and TRBJ1-2; TRBD1 matches 8 bases. The ends lost 2 bases at V and 5 bases at J; junction bases unmatched: 5. Germline-derived CDR1 and CDR2 are SGHRS and YFSETQ. This CDR3 region has 14 residues. CDR3 residues: CASSFTGTGYGYTF. Here the CDR3 DNA reads TGCGCCAGCAGCTTCACCGGGACAGGTTATGGCTACACCTTC.

This clonotype came up many times. V usage is TRBV10-3 and J usage is TRBJ2-2; D is perhaps TRBD2 (5 bases). V lost 9 bases and J 5 bases, leaving 10 bases between the germline ends. The germline CDR1 and CDR2 sequences are ENHRY and SYGVKD. The CDR3 runs 12 residues. The CDR3 bases are TGTGCCATTCGAGAGGGAACCGGGGAGCTGTTTTTT. Protein: CAIREGTGELFF.

This clonotype was counted many times. This chain joins TRBV20-1 and TRBJ1-5; 9 bases agree with TRBD1. Germline values: CDR1 DFQATT, CDR2 SNEGSKA (reference sequence). V shed 6 bases, J shed 5 bases, and the junction held 5 bases outside the gene matches. This CDR3 has 13 amino acids. CDR3 region: CSAKQGADQPQHF. The CDR3 nucleotides read TGCAGTGCAAAACAGGGGGCAGATCAGCCCCAGCATTTT.

Concerning this clonotype: A clone one base away is much larger, so this may be a read error. The conserved final phenylalanine or tryptophan is absent from the CDR3, which likely points to a read error. The rearrangement links TRBV20-1 to TRBJ2-5; 9 bases fit TRBD1. V trimming: 5 bases; J trimming: 5 bases; junction bases outside the gene matches: 9. The CDR3 runs to 14 residues. Per the germline V gene, CDR1 is DFQATT and CDR2 is SNEGSKA (reference sequence). The CDR3: CSAYGTGSLETQYY. Here the CDR3 DNA reads TGCAGTGCTTACGGGACAGGGTCCTTGGAGACCCAGTACTAC.

This clonotype was found many times. J is TRBJ2-3 and V is TRBV2; possible D gene TRBD1, 6 bases. CDR3 length equals 15 residues. CDR1 and CDR2 (germline): SNHLY, FYNNEI. V lost 3 bases to trimming and J lost 0 bases, with 10 bases between them. The CDR3 DNA reads as TGTGCCAGCAGTGACCAGGGGCTGAGCACAGATACGCAGTATTTT. It specifies CASSDQGLSTDTQYF. Complete variable domain (other parts from reference TRBV2 and TRBJ2-3): EPEVTQTPSHQVTQMGQEVILRCVPISNHLYFYWYRQILGQKVEFLVSFYNNEISEKSEIFDDQFSVERPDGSNFTLKIRSTKLEDSAMYFCASSDQGLSTDTQYFGPGTRLTVL.

The chain has TRBV20-1 and TRBJ2-7, with 8 bases fitting TRBD2. Per germline, CDR1 DFQATT and CDR2 SNEGSKA (reference sequence). The CDR3 is made up of 17 amino acids. V dropped 2 bases and J dropped 0; count of bases not matched to a gene: 12. The CDR3 nucleotides read TGCAGTGCTAGACTGTTGGGGGCGGGGGGATTCTCCTACGAGCAGTACTTC. Its translation is CSARLLGAGGFSYEQYF.

The chain is built from TRBV5-1 and TRBJ2-7; 7 bases match TRBD2. The CDR3 is 15 amino acids. Germline trimming cut 4 bases from V and 1 base from J; bases unmatched to any gene: 8. The germline V gene encodes CDR1 SGHRS and CDR2 YFSETQ. The CDR3 reads CASSIGLVDSYEQYF. In DNA, the CDR3 is TGCGCCAGCAGCATAGGACTAGTTGATTCCTACGAGCAGTACTTC.

This clonotype came up many times. The chain is built from TRBV28 and TRBJ1-4; D is perhaps TRBD1 (5 bases). Trimming removed 8 bases from V and 8 bases from J, with 24 bases in between. This CDR3 is 16 amino acids long. Germline CDR1 MDHEN, CDR2 SYDVKM. CDR3 nucleotides: TGTGCCAGCTGTCAGTTTCGGGGGTTCAGTAGGGAAAAACTGTTTTTT. It codes for CASCQFRGFSREKLFF.